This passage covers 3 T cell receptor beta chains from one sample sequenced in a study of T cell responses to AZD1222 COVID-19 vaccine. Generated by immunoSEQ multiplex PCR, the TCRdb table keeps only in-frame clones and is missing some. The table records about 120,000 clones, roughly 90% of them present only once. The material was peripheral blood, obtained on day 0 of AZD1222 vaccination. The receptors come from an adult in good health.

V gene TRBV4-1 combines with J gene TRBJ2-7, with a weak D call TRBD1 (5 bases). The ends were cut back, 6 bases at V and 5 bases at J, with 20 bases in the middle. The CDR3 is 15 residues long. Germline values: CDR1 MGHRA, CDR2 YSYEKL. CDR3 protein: CASSSGRRSAHEQYF. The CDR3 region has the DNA TGCGCCAGCAGTTCAGGGCGCCGGTCGGCCCACGAGCAGTACTTC.

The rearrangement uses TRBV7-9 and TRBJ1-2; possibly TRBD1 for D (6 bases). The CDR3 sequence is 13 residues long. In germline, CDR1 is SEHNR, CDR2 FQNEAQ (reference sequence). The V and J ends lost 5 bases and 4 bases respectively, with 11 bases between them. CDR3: CASSPRDIYGYTF. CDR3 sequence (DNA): TGTGCCAGCAGCCCACGGGACATCTATGGCTACACCTTC.

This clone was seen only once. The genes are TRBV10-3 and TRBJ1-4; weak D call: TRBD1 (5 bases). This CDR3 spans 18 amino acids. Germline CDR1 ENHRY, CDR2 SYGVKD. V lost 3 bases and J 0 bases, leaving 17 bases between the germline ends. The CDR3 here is CAISDAGGGRATNEKLFF. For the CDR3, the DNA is TGTGCCATCAGTGACGCTGGGGGAGGCCGGGCAACTAATGAAAAACTGTTTTTT.